Following are 14 T cell receptor beta chains from one sample sequenced in a study of beta chain features in type 1 diabetes. Findings of the study overall: TCRB CDR3 length was moderately but significantly reduced in all four CD4+ subsets of Type 1 diabetes patients.

These receptors are not linked to any known antigen. Reverse transcribing all isolated RNA meant expressed TCRB transcripts were sequenced. Generated by immunoSEQ multiplex PCR, the TCRdb table keeps only in-frame clones and is missing some. The sample consists of more than 300,000 clones, over 9% of them appearing once. Sample: central memory CD4+ T cells from blood. The receptors come from a man aged 25-45 years with type 1 diabetes.

This clone was found a few times. The chain uses TRBV4-3 and TRBJ2-7; 7 bases match TRBD2. V was clipped by 4 bases and J by 2 bases; unmatched bases: 8. This CDR3 spans 15 amino acids. CDR1 and CDR2 (germline): LGHNA, YSLEER. The CDR3, as DNA: TGCGCCAGCAGCCTCCAGCGGGACGGGGCCTACGAGCAGTACTTC. It translates to CASSLQRDGAYEQYF.

The chain links TRBV27 to TRBJ2-5; D is possibly TRBD2 (5 bases). Trimming shortened V by 2 bases and J by 1 base, and 11 bases separated the two germline ends. The CDR3 spans 15 residues. Germline V gene data show CDR1 as MNHEY and CDR2 as SMNVEV (reference sequence). This chain's CDR3 is CASSLMMAGQETQYF. CDR3 coding DNA: TGTGCCAGCAGTTTAATGATGGCGGGCCAAGAGACCCAGTACTTC.

This clone was counted between two and nine times. The CDR3 loop is CASSPPGSYEQYF. The CDR3 nucleotides are TGTGCCAGCAGTCCCCCCGGCTCCTACGAGCAGTACTTC. The chain carries TRBV28 and TRBJ2-5, with no clear D. The J call is in doubt because the DNA end fits TRBJ2-7 better. The CDR3 is 13 residues long. Germline V lookup: CDR1 MDHEN, CDR2 SYDVKM.

This clone was detected only once. The chain links TRBV19 to TRBJ1-1; perhaps TRBD1 as D (5 bases). CDR3 size: 16 residues. The germline V and J ends were trimmed by 3 bases and 3 bases, with 17 bases remaining between them. Germline CDR1 and CDR2: LNHDA and SQIVND (reference sequence). The CDR3 coding sequence is TGTGCCAGTAGTATCCTCTTGGGGGGATTTTACACTGAAGCTTTCTTT. It specifies CASSILLGGFYTEAFF.

The rearrangement uses TRBV30 and TRBJ1-5; maybe TRBD1 (5 bases). The CDR3 has 14 amino acids. Germline CDR1 GTSNPN, CDR2 SVGIG (reference sequence). Trimming stripped 0 bases from V and 1 base from J, with 7 bases between. The CDR3 loop reads CAWSVRVSNQPQHF. The CDR3, as DNA: TGTGCCTGGAGTGTCAGGGTGAGCAATCAGCCCCAGCATTTT.

The rearrangement links TRBV19 to TRBJ1-5; TRBD1 matches at 7 bases. After removal of 0 bases from V and 10 bases from J, the junction contained 12 bases not matched to a gene. Germline V gene lookup returns CDR1 LNHDA and CDR2 SQIVND (reference sequence). This CDR3 is built from 16 residues. CDR3 DNA: TGTGCCAGTAGTATAGATTACAGGGGATGGTCATCCCCCCAGCATTTT. Translation: CASSIDYRGWSSPQHF.

The chain links TRBV7-8 to TRBJ2-7, with 7 bases aligning to TRBD1. Losses at the gene ends were 5 bases for V and 4 bases for J; bases not matched to a gene: 8. The length of the CDR3 is 14 residues. CDR1 is SGHVS, CDR2 FQNEAQ, per germline. The CDR3 reads CASSPETGPYEQYF. The CDR3 coding sequence is TGTGCCAGCAGCCCTGAGACAGGGCCGTACGAGCAGTACTTC. The variable domain in full, completed from reference TRBV7-8 and TRBJ2-7, reads GAGVSQSPRYKVAKRGQDVALRCDPISGHVSLFWYQQALGQGPEFLTYFQNEAQLDKSGLPSDRFFAERPEGSVSTLKIQRTQQEDSAVYLCASSPETGPYEQYFGPGTRLTVT.

This clone occurred once. J is TRBJ2-5 and V is TRBV7-3; 9 bases are shared with TRBD1. CDR3 length equals 15 residues. The germline gives CDR1 SGHTA, CDR2 FQGTGA. V shed 5 bases, J shed 3 bases, and the junction held 7 bases outside the gene matches. The CDR3 protein is CASSLGQGFEETQYF. The DNA for the CDR3 is TGTGCCAGCAGCCTTGGACAGGGGTTTGAAGAGACCCAGTACTTC.

There are a few counts of this clone. V gene TRBV10-3 combines with J gene TRBJ1-1; D gene unclear. Germline lookup yields CDR1 ENHRY and CDR2 SYGVKD. The CDR3 has 15 residues. V shed 0 bases and J shed 1 base, with 9 bases lying between them. The CDR3 protein is CAISESATQNTEAFF. In DNA, the CDR3 is TGTGCCATCAGTGAGTCCGCGACACAGAACACTGAAGCTTTCTTT.

This clone appeared a few times. This sequence joins TRBV19 and TRBJ1-4; no firm D call. Germline loops: CDR1 LNHDA, CDR2 SQIVND (reference sequence). Trimming removed 6 bases from V and 8 bases from J, with 16 bases in between. The CDR3 loop spans 14 amino acids. Here the CDR3 DNA reads TGTGCCAGTAGCCTATCCGGACGGAACGAAAAACTGTTTTTT. It is translated as CASSLSGRNEKLFF.

This clone was counted only a few times. The rearrangement links TRBV27 to TRBJ1-1, with a possible D match to TRBD1 (5 bases). The CDR3 is 14 amino acids. V lost 3 bases and J lost 4, with 12 bases in between. The germline V gene encodes CDR1 MNHEY and CDR2 SMNVEV (reference sequence). The CDR3 sequence is CASSLTRASTEAFF. For the CDR3, the DNA is TGTGCCAGCAGTTTGACCAGGGCGTCCACTGAAGCTTTCTTT.

This clone was detected many times. The chain couples TRBV10-3 to TRBJ2-7; 8 bases fit TRBD2. V dropped 6 bases and J dropped 3; count of bases not matched to a gene: 7. The germline V gene encodes CDR1 ENHRY and CDR2 SYGVKD. There are 14 residues in the CDR3. CDR3 sequence reads: CAISERESDYEQYF. CDR3 bases: TGTGCCATCAGCGAGCGGGAGAGCGACTACGAGCAGTACTTC.

This clone was detected a few times. This chain links TRBV7-3 with TRBJ2-7; TRBD1 aligns across 9 bases. CDR1 is SGHTA, CDR2 FQGTGA, per germline. The junction had 7 bases not matched to a gene; V was cut back by 5 bases and J by 5 bases. The CDR3 length is 14 residues. The CDR3 loop reads CASSAGQGPNEQYF. The CDR3 nucleotides read TGTGCCAGCAGCGCCGGACAGGGGCCTAACGAGCAGTACTTC.

Note on this clone: A much larger clone differs from this one at a single base, so this may be a read error. Other DNA sequences in this specimen translate into the identical CDR3. V gene TRBV6-5 combines with J gene TRBJ2-5; 10 bases fit TRBD2. Germline CDR1 MNHEY, CDR2 SVGAGI. This CDR3 contains 13 residues. After removal of 6 bases from V and 4 bases from J, the junction contained 2 bases not matched to a gene. In nucleotides, the CDR3 is TGTGCCAGCAGCCGACTAGCGGGAGAGACCCAGTACTTC. It encodes CASSRLAGETQYF.